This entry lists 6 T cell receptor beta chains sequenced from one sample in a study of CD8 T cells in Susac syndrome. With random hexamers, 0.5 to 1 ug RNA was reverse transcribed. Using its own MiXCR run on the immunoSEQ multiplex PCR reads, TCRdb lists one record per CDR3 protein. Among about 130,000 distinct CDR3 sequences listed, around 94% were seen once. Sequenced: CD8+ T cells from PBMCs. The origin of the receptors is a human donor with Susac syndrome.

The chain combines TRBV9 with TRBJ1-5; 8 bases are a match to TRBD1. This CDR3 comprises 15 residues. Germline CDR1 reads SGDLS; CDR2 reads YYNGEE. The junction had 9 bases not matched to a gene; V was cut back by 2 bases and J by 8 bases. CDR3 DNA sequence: TGTGCCAGCAGCGTTACAGGGGGTTTTATGGAGCCCCAGCATTTT. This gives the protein CASSVTGGFMEPQHF.

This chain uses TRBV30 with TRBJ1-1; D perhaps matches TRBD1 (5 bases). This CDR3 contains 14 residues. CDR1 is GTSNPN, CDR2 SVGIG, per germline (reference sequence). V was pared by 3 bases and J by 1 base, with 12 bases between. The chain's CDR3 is CAWRYQGGNTEAFF. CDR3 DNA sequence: TGTGCCTGGAGGTACCAGGGAGGGAACACTGAAGCTTTCTTT.

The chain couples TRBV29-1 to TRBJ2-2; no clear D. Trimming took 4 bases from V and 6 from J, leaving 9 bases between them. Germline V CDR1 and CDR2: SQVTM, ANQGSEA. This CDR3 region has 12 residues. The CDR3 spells CSVGLYPGELFF. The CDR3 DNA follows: TGCAGCGTTGGCTTGTATCCCGGGGAGCTGTTTTTT.

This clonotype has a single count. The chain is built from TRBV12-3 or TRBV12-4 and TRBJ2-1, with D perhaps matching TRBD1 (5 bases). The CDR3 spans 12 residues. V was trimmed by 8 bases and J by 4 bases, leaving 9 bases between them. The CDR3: CASVREYNEQFF. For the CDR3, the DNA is TGTGCCAGCGTCAGGGAATACAATGAGCAGTTCTTC.

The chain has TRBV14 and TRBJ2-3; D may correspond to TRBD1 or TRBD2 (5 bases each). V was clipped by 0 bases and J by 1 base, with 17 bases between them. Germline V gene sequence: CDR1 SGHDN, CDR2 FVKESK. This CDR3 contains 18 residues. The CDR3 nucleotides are TGTGCCAGCAGCCAAGATCGGTACGGCTGGGACGGCACAGATACGCAGTATTTT. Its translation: CASSQDRYGWDGTDTQYF. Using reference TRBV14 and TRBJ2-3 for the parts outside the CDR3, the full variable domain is EAGVTQFPSHSVIEKGQTVTLRCDPISGHDNLYWYRRVMGKEIKFLLHFVKESKQDESGMPNNRFLAERTGGTYSTLKVQPAELEDSGVYFCASSQDRYGWDGTDTQYFGPGTRLTVL.

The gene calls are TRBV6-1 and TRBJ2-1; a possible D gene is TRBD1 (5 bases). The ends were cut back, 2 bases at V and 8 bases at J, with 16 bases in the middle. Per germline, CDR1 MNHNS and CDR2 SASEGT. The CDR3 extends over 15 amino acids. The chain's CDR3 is CASSELQAVTDEQFF. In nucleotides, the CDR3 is TGTGCCAGCAGTGAACTACAGGCGGTTACCGATGAGCAGTTCTTC.